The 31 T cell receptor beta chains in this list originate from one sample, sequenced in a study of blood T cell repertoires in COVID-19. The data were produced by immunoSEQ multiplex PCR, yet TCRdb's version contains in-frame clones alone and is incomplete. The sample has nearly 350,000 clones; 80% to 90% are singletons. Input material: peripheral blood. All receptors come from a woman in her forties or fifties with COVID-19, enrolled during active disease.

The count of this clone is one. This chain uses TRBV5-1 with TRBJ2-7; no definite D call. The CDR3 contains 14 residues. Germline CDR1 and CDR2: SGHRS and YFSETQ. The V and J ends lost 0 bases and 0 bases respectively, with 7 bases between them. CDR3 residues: CASSLDSPSYEQYF. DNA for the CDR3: TGCGCCAGCAGCTTGGATTCTCCCTCCTACGAGCAGTACTTC.

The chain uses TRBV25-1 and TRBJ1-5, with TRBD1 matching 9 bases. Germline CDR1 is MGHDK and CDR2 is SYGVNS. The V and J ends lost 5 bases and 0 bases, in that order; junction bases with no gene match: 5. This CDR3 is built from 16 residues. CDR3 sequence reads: CASSPGTGYSNQPQHF. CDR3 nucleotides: TGTGCCAGCAGTCCCGGGACAGGGTATAGCAATCAGCCCCAGCATTTT.

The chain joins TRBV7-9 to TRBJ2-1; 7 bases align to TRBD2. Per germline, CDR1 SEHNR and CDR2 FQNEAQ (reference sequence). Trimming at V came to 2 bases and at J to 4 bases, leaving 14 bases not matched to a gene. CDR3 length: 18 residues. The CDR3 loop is CASSLPTPSGGWYNEQFF. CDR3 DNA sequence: TGTGCCAGCAGCTTACCGACCCCTAGCGGCGGGTGGTACAATGAGCAGTTCTTC.

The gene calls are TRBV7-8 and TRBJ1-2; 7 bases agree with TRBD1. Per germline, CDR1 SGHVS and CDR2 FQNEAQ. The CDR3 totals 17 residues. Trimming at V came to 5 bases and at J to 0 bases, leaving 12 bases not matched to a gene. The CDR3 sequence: CASSPRQGYAANYGYTF. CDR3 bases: TGTGCCAGCAGCCCGAGACAGGGCTACGCCGCTAACTATGGCTACACCTTC. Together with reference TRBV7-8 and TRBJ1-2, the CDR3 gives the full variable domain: GAGVSQSPRYKVAKRGQDVALRCDPISGHVSLFWYQQALGQGPEFLTYFQNEAQLDKSGLPSDRFFAERPEGSVSTLKIQRTQQEDSAVYLCASSPRQGYAANYGYTFGSGTRLTVV.

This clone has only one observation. The CDR3 nucleotides read TGTGCCTGGAGTCAAGGGGCTTACGAGCAGTACTTC. Its translation: CAWSQGAYEQYF. V is TRBV30 and J is TRBJ2-7; D perhaps matches TRBD1 (5 bases). CDR3 length: 12 amino acids. Trimming cost V 2 bases and J 4 bases, with 9 bases left between them. Germline V gives CDR1 GTSNPN, CDR2 SVGIG (reference sequence).

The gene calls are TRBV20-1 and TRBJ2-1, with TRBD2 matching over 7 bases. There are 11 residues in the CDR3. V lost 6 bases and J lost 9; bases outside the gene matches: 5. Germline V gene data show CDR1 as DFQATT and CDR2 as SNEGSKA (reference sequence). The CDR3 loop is CSAATSIEQFF. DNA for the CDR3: TGCAGTGCAGCGACTAGCATTGAGCAGTTCTTC.

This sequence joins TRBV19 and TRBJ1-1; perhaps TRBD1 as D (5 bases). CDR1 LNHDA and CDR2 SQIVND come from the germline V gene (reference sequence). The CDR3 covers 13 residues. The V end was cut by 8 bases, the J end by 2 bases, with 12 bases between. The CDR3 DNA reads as TGTGCCAGTGTGGGGAGGGGAAACACTGAAGCTTTCTTT. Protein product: CASVGRGNTEAFF.

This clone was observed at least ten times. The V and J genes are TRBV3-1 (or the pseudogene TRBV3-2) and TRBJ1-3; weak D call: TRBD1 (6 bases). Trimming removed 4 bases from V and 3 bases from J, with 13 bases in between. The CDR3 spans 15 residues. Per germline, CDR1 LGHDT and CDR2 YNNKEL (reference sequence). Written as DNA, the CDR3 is TGTGCCAGCAGCCGGGACATGGGTGGTGGAAACACCATATATTTT. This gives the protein CASSRDMGGGNTIYF.

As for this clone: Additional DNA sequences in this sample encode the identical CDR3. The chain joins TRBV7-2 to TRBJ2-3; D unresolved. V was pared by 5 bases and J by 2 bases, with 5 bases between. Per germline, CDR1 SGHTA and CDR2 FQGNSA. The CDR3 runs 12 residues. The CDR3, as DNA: TGTGCCAGCAGCCTCTACACAGATACGCAGTATTTT. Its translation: CASSLYTDTQYF.

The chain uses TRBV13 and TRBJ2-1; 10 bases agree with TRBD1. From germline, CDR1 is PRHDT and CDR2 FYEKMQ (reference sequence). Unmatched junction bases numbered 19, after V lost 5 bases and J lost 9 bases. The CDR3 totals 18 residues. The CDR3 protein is CASSQVRDRGVENGEQFF. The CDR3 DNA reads TGTGCCAGCAGCCAGGTCCGGGACAGGGGCGTGGAGAACGGTGAGCAGTTCTTC.

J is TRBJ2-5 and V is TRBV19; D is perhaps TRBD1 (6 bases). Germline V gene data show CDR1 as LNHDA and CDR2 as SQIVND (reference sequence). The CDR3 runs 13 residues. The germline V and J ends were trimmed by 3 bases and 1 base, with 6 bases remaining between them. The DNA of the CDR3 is TGTGCCAGTAGTATGACAGGCCAAGAGACCCAGTACTTC. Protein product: CASSMTGQETQYF.

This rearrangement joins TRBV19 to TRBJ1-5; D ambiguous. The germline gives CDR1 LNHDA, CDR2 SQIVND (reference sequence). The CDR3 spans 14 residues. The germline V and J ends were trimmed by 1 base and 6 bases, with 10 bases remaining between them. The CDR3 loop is CASSIGSPLQPQHF. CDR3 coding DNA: TGTGCCAGTAGTATAGGGAGTCCGCTTCAGCCCCAGCATTTT.

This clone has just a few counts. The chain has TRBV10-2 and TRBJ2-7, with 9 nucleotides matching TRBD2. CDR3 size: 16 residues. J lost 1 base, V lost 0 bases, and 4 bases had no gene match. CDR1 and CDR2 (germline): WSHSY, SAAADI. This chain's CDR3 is CASSESATSGSYEQYF. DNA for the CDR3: TGCGCCAGCAGTGAGTCGGCGACTAGCGGATCCTACGAGCAGTACTTC.

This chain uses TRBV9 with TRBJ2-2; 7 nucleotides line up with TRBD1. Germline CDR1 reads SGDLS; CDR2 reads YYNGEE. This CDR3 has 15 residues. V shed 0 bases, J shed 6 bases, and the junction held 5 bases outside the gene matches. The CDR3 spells CASSVVGGASGELFF. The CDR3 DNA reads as TGTGCCAGCAGCGTAGTAGGGGGCGCCTCCGGGGAGCTGTTTTTT.

The chain's CDR3 is CASSLDRSIGEQYF. The DNA for the CDR3 is TGTGCCAGCAGCTTAGATCGGAGCATTGGCGAGCAGTACTTC. The chain couples TRBV11-3 to TRBJ2-7; no clear D. The germline CDR1 and CDR2 sequences are SGHNT and YENEEA. V lost 0 bases to trimming and J lost 6 bases, with 12 bases between them. The CDR3 totals 14 residues.

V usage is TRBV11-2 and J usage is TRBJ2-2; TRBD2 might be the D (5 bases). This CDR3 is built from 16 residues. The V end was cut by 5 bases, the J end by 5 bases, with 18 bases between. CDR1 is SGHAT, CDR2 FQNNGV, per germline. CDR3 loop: CASSSSMGRGTGELFF. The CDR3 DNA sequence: TGTGCCAGCAGCAGTTCGATGGGCAGAGGGACCGGGGAGCTGTTTTTT.

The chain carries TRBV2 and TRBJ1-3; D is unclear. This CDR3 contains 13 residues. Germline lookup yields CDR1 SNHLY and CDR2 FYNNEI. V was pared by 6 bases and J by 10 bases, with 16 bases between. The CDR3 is CASRTYSSTTIYF. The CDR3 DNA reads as TGTGCCAGCAGGACATACAGCTCCACTACCATATATTTT.

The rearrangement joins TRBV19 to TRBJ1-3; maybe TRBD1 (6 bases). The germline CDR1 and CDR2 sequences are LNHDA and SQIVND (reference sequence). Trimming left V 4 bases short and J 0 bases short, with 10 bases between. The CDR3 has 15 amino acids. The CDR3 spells CASSKGVASGNTIYF. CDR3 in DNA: TGTGCCAGTAGTAAGGGGGTAGCCTCTGGAAACACCATATATTTT.

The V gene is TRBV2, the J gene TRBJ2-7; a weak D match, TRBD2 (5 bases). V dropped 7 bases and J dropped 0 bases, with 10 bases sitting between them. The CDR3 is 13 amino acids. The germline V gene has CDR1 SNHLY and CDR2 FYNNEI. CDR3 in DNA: TGTGCCAGCACGGAGCGGAACTCCTACGAGCAGTACTTC. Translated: CASTERNSYEQYF.

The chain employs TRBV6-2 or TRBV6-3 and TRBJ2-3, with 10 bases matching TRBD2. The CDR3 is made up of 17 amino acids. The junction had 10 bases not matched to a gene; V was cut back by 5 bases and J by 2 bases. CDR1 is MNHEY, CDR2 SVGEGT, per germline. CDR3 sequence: CASSPAVGLAVTDTQYF. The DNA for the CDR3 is TGTGCCAGCAGTCCGGCCGTAGGACTAGCGGTCACAGATACGCAGTATTTT.

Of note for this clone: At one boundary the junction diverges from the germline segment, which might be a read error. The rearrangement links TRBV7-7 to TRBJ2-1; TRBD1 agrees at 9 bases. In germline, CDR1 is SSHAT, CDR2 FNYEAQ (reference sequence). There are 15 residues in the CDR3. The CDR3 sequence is CASSPAGTGFNEQFF. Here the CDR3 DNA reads TGTGCTAGCAGCCCAGCAGGGACAGGGTTCAATGAGCAGTTCTTC.

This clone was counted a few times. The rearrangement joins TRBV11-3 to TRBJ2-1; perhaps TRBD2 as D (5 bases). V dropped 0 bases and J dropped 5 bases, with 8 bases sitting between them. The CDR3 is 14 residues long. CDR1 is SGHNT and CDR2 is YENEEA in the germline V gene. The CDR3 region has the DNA TGTGCCAGCAGCTTAGATCCTAGCAACAATGAGCAGTTCTTC. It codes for CASSLDPSNNEQFF.

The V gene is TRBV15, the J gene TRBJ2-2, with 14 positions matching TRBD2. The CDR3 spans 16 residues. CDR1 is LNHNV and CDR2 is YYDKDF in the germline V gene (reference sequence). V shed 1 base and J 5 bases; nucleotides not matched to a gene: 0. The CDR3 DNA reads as TGTGCCACCAGCAGAGGGACTAGCGGGAGGACCGGGGAGCTGTTTTTT. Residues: CATSRGTSGRTGELFF.

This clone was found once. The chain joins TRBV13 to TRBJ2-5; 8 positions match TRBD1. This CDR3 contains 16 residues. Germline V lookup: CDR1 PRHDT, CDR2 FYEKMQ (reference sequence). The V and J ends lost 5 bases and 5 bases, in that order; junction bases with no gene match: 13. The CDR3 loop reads CASSPRTGKVLETQYF. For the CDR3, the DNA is TGTGCCAGCAGCCCCCGGACAGGGAAGGTTCTGGAGACCCAGTACTTC. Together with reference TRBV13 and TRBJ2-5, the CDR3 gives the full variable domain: AAGVIQSPRHLIKEKRETATLKCYPIPRHDTVYWYQQGPGQDPQFLISFYEKMQSDKGSIPDRFSAQQFSDYHSELNMSSLELGDSALYFCASSPRTGKVLETQYFGPGTRLLVL.

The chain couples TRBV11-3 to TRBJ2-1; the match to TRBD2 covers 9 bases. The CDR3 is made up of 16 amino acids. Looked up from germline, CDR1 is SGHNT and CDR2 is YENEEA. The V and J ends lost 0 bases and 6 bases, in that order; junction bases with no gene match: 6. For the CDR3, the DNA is TGTGCCAGCAGCTTAGAGGGGACTAGCTTATTCAATGAGCAGTTCTTC. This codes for CASSLEGTSLFNEQFF.

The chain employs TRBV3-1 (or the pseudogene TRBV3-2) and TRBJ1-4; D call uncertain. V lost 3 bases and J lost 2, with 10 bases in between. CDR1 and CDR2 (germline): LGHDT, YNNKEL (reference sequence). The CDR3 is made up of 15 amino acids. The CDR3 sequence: CASSHSPGTNEKLFF. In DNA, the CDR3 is TGTGCCAGCAGCCATTCCCCGGGGACTAATGAAAAACTGTTTTTT.

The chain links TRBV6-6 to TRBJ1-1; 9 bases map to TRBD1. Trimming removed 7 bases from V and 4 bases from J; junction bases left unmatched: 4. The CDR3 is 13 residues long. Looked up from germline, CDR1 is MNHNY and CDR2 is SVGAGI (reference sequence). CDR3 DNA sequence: TGTGCCAGCAAAGACAGGGGGACCACTGAAGCTTTCTTT. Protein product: CASKDRGTTEAFF.

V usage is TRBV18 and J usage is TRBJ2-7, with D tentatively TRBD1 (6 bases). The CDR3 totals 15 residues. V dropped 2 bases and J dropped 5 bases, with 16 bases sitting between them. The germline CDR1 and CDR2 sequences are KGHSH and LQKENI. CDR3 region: CASSPFRQGTNEQYF. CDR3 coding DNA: TGTGCCAGCTCACCATTTAGGCAGGGGACCAACGAGCAGTACTTC.

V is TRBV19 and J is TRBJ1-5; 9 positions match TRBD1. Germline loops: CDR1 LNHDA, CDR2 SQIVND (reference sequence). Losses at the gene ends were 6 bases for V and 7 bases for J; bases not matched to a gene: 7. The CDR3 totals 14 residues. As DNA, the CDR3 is TGTGCCAGTAGCGGGACAGGGAAGGTCCAGCCCCAGCATTTT. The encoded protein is CASSGTGKVQPQHF.

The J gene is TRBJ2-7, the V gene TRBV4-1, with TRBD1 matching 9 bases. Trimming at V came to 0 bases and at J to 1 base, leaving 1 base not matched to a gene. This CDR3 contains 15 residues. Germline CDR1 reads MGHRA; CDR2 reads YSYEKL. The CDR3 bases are TGCGCCAGCAGCCAAGAAGGGACAGGGTCCTACGAGCAGTACTTC. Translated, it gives CASSQEGTGSYEQYF.

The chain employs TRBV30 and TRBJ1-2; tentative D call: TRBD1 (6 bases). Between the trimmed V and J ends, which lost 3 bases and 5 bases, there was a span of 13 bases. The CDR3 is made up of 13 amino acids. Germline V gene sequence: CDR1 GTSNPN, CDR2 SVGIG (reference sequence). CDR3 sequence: CAWRKQGSYGYTF. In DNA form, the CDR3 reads TGTGCCTGGAGAAAACAGGGCTCGTATGGCTACACCTTC.